This T cell receptor beta chain originates from a study of T-cell memory formation after mild COVID-19. Study-level points and caveats: Later expanders leaned toward CD4+, whereas clones contracting from day 15 to 85 were balanced CD4/CD8.

CDR3 length: 16 amino acids. Looked up from germline, CDR1 is MNHEY and CDR2 is SVGAGI. Deletions cut 2 bases from V and 4 bases from J, with 17 bases between. Of note for this clonotype: Its antigen is not identified.

MiXCR, run by TCRdb on the 5' RACE reads, gives a single entry per CDR3 protein. The sample comprises tens of thousands of distinct CDR3 sequences, about 13% of which are singletons, and about 28% rests with the top ten. The chain uses TRBV6-5 and TRBJ1-2, with D possibly being TRBD1 (5 bases). The material sequenced was PBMCs or a T cell subset sorted from them (not recorded which). The clonotype comes from an adult woman who had mild COVID-19 (a few samples of this study predate the infection). Cell type and time point are not known. Here the CDR3 DNA reads TGTGCCAGCAGTTACGCCCCCGGGACGGCCGTCTATGGCTACACCTTC. It is translated as CASSYAPGTAVYGYTF.